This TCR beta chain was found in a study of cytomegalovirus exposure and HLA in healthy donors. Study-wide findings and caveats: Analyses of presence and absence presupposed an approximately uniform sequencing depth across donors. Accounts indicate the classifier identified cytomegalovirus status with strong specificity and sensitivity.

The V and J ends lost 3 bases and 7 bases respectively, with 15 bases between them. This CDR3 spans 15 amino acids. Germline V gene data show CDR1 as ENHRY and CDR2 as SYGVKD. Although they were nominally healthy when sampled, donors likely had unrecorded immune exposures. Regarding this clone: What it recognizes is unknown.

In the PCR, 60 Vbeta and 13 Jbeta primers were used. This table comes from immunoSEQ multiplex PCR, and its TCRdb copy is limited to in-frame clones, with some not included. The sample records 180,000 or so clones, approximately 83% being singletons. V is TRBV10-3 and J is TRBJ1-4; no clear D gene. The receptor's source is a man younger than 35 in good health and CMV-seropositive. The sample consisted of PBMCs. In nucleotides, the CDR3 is TGTGCCATCAGTGAAGGAGGTGGGCCGGGTGAAAAACTGTTTTTT. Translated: CAISEGGGPGEKLFF.